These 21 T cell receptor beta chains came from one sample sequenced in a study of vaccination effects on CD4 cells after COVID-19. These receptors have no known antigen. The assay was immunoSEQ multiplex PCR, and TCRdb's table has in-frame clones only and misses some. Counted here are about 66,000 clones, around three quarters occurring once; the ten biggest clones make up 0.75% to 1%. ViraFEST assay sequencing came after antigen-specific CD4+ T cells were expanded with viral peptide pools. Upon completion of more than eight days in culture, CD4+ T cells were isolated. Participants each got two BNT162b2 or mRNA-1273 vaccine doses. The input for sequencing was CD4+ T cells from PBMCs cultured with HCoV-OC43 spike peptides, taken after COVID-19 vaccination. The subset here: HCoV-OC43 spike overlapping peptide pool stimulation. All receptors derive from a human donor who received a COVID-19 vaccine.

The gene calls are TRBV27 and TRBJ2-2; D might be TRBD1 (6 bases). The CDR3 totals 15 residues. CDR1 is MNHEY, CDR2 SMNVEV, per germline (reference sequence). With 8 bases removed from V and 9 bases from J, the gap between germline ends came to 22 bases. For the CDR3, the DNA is TGTGCCAGCTTAAAAACAGGGTCTCGCGCCCGGGAGCTGTTTTTT. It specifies CASLKTGSRARELFF.

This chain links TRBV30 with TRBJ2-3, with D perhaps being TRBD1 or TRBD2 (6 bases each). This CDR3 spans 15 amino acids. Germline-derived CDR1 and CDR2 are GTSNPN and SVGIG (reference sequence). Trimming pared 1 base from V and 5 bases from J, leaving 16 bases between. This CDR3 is CAWSGGLASGDTQYF. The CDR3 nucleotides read TGTGCCTGGAGTGGGGGGCTAGCGAGTGGAGATACGCAGTATTTT.

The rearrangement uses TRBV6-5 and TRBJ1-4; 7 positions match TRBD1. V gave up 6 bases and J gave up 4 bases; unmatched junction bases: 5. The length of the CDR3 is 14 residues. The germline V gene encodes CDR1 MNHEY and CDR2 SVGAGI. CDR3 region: CASRGTVINEKLFF. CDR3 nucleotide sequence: TGTGCCAGCAGAGGGACAGTAATTAATGAAAAACTGTTTTTT.

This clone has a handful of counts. The CDR3 is CASSDNRGATNEKLFF. The CDR3 DNA reads TGTGCCAGCTCCGACAATCGGGGGGCAACTAATGAAAAACTGTTTTTT. The genes are TRBV18 and TRBJ1-4; the D gene is possibly TRBD1 (5 bases). The CDR3 has 16 amino acids. CDR1 and CDR2 from the germline V gene are KGHSH and LQKENI. The V and J ends lost 6 bases and 0 bases respectively, with 14 bases between them. The whole variable domain, filled in from reference TRBV18 and TRBJ1-4, reads NAGVMQNPRHLVRRRGQEARLRCSPMKGHSHVYWYRQLPEEGLKFMVYLQKENIIDESGMPKERFSAEFPKEGPSILRIQQVVRGDSAAYFCASSDNRGATNEKLFFGSGTQLSVL.

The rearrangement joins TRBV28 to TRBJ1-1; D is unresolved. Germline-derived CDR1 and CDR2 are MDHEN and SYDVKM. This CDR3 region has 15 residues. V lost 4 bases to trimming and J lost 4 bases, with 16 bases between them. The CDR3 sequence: CASSSPAGAVTEAFF. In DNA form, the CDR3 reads TGTGCCAGCAGTTCCCCGGCGGGAGCGGTCACTGAAGCTTTCTTT. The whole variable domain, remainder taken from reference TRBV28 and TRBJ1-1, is DVKVTQSSRYLVKRTGEKVFLECVQDMDHENMFWYRQDPGLGLRLIYFSYDVKMKEKGDIPEGYSVSREKKERFSLILESASTNQTSMYLCASSSPAGAVTEAFFGQGTRLTVV.

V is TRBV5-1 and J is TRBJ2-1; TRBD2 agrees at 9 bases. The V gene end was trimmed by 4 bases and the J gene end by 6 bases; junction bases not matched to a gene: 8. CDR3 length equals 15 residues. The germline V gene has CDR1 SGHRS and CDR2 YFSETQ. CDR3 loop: CASSLEGGGGNEQFF. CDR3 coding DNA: TGCGCCAGCAGCCTGGAAGGCGGGGGGGGCAATGAGCAGTTCTTC.

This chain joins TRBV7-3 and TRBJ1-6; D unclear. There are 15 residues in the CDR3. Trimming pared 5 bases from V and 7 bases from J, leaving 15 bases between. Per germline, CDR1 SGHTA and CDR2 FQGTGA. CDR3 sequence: CASSHNGRGNSPLHF. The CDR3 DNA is TGTGCCAGCAGCCACAACGGGAGAGGGAATTCACCCCTCCACTTT.

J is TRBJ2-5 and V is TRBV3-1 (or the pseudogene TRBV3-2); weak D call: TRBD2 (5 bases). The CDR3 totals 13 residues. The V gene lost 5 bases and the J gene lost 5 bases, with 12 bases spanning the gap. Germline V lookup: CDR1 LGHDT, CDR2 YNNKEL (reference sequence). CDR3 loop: CASSFNPGETQYF. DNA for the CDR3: TGTGCCAGCAGCTTCAACCCGGGGGAGACCCAGTACTTC.

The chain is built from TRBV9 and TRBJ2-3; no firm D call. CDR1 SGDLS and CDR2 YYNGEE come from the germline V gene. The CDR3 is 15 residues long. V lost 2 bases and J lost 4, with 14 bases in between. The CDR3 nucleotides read TGTGCCAGCAGCGTCCGGAGAGATTTTCCAGATACGCAGTATTTT. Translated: CASSVRRDFPDTQYF.

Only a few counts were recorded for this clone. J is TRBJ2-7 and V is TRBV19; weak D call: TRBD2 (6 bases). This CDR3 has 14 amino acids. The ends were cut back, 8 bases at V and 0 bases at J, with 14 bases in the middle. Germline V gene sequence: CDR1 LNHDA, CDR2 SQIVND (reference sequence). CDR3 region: CASQIRGASYEQYV. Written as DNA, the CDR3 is TGTGCCAGTCAGATACGCGGGGCCTCCTACGAGCAGTACGTC.

The CDR3 protein is CASSLGAGQTNTGELFF. The CDR3 coding sequence is TGTGCCAGCAGCTTAGGGGCAGGACAGACGAACACCGGGGAGCTGTTTTTT. The J gene is TRBJ2-2, the V gene TRBV7-9; tentative D call: TRBD1 (6 bases). The CDR3 is made up of 17 amino acids. With 1 base removed from V and 0 bases from J, the gap between germline ends came to 12 bases. CDR1 SEHNR and CDR2 FQNEAQ come from the germline V gene (reference sequence).

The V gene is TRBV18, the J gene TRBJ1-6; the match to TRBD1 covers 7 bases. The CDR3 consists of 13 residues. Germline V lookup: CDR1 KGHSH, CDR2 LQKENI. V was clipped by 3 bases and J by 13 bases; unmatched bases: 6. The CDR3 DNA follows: TGTGCCAGCTCACCCCGCAGGGGGGAGCCCCTCCACTTT. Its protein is CASSPRRGEPLHF. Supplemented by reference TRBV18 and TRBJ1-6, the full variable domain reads NAGVMQNPRHLVRRRGQEARLRCSPMKGHSHVYWYRQLPEEGLKFMVYLQKENIIDESGMPKERFSAEFPKEGPSILRIQQVVRGDSAAYFCASSPRRGEPLHFGNGTRLTVT.

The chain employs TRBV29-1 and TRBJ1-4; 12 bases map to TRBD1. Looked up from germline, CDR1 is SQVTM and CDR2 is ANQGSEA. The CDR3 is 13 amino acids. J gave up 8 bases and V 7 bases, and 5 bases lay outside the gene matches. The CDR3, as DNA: TGCAGCGCCGGGACAGGGGGCGACGAAAAACTGTTTTTT. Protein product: CSAGTGGDEKLFF.

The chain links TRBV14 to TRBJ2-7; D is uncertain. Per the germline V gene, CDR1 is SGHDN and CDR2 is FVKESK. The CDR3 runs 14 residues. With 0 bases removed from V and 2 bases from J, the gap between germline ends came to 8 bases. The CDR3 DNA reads TGTGCCAGCAGCCAAGATCGGGTGGCCTACGAGCAGTACGTC. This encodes CASSQDRVAYEQYV.

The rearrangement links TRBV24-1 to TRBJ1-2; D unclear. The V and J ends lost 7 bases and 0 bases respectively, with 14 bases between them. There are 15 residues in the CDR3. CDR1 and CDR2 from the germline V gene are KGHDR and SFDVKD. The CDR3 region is CATSPDGTSNYGYTF. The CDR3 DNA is TGTGCCACCAGCCCTGACGGTACTTCTAACTATGGCTACACCTTC.

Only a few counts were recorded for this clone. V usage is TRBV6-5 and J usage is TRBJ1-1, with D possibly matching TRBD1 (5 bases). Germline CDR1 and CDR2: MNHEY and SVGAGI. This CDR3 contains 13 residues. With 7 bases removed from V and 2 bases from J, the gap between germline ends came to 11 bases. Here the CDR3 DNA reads TGTGCCAGCAAGAGAGGGGATAACACTGAAGCTTTCTTT. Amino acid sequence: CASKRGDNTEAFF.

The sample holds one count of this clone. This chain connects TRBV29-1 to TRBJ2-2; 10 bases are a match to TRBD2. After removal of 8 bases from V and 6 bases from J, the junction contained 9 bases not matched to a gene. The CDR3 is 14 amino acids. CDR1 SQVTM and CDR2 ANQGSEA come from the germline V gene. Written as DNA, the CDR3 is TGCAGCTATAGAGCGGGGGGGGTCTCCGGGGAGCTGTTTTTT. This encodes CSYRAGGVSGELFF.

The CDR3 region is CASPARPGLSTDTQYF. The CDR3, as DNA: TGTGCCAGCCCTGCGCGCCCAGGATTAAGCACAGATACGCAGTATTTT. The genes are TRBV5-8 and TRBJ2-3; no firm D call. V lost 7 bases and J 0 bases, leaving 18 bases between the germline ends. The CDR3 loop spans 16 amino acids. CDR1 and CDR2 (germline): SGHTS, YDEGEE.

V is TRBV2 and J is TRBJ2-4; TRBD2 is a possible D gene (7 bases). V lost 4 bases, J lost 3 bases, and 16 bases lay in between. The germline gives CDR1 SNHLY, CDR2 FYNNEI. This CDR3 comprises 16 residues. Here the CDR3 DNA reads TGTGCCAGCAGTGTAGGGGGGGCTCGGCTCAAAAACATTCAGTACTTC. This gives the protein CASSVGGARLKNIQYF.

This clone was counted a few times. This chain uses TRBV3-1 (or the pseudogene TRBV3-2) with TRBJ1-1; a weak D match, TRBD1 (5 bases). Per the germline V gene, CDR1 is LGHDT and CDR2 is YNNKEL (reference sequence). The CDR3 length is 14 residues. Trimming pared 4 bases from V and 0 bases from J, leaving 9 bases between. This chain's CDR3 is CASSRGTVNTEAFF. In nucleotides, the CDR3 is TGTGCCAGCAGCCGTGGGACCGTGAACACTGAAGCTTTCTTT.

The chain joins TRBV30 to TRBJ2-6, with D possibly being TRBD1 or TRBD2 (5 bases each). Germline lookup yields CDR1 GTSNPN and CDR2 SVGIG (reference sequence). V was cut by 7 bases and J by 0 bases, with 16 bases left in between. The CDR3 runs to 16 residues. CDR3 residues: CALTGRRLSGANVLTF. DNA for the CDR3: TGTGCCTTGACGGGACGGAGACTCTCTGGGGCCAACGTCCTGACTTTC. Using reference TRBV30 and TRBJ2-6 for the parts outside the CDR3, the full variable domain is SQTIHQWPATLVQPVGSPLSLECTVEGTSNPNLYWYRQAAGRGLQLLFYSVGIGQISSEVPQNLSASRPQDRQFILSSKKLLLSDSGFYLCALTGRRLSGANVLTFGAGSRLTVL.